This TCR beta chain is drawn from a study of chemoradiotherapy in HPV16-positive cancers (dated by TCRdb to between 2021 and 2023). Regarding the research as a whole: Functional T-cell assays on cells from a couple of HPV16-positive patients defined candidate HPV-specific T-cell clones and common TCR motifs. The study asked whether T-cell immunity to the HPV oncoproteins E6 and E7 changes during chemoradiotherapy and whether this immunity affects survival. The candidate HPV-specific TCRs and motifs were subsequently tracked in TCR repertoires obtained from roughly 90 patients with HPV-related cancers.

Turning to this clone: What antigen it recognizes has not been identified. Base qualities are not provided; no much larger clone lies one nucleotide away.

Repertoires were sampled multiple times during chemoradiotherapy, which allowed clonal expansion in the tumor microenvironment to be followed. Findings and caveats that apply to the study as a whole: Among HPV16-positive patients, expansion of HPV-responsive T cells during chemoradiotherapy was associated with better recurrence-free survival. Only two HPV16-positive patients were used to derive the functional definition of HPV-specific T cells, and the survival association was reported for HPV16-positive patients. Expansion of candidate HPV-specific clones and E7-related TCR motifs was observed in the tumor microenvironment during treatment, whereas no such expansion was observed for non-HPV-specific T cells.

V lost 4 bases and J lost 3 bases, and the count of bases not matched to a germline gene is 6. The germline V gene sets CDR1 to SGDLS and CDR2 to YYNGEE. From cysteine to phenylalanine, the CDR3 is 15 amino acids long. The CDR3 DNA has 45 bases and is translated from base 1. The protocol used for the library was the immunoSEQ multiplex PCR assay. TCRdb carries this immuneACCESS record with in-frame sequences only. Its versions omit some clonotypes, under half of them owing to an unresolved V gene in the studies checked, with the rest unexplained. This sample holds about 3,500 clones; about four fifths were observed only once. The ten largest account for around a tenth of the sample.

This chain is built from TRBV9 and TRBJ2-1; 8 central bases correspond to TRBD2. Sequenced material: tumor tissue, taken from a patient who underwent chemoradiotherapy. This clonotype was obtained from a human donor with HPV-associated anogenital cancer. CDR3 protein: CASSTHSGNYNEQFF. The nucleotides are TGTGCCAGCAGCACACATAGCGGGAACTACAATGAGCAGTTCTTC.